The rows below give T cell receptor beta chains drawn from one sample of a study of beta chain features in type 1 diabetes. The method was immunoSEQ multiplex PCR; TCRdb's version includes in-frame clones alone and lacks a portion of them. The sample records some 350,000 clones, over 8.5% being singletons. What was sequenced was central memory CD4+ T cells from blood. The receptor set was obtained from a young man with type 1 diabetes. Each CDR3 is given without its conserved first and last residue.

V gene: TRBV5-1
CDR3 length: 11
CDR3 protein: ASSTTGTGYEY

V gene: TRBV19
CDR3 length: 12
CDR3 protein: ASRLTLLNQPQH

V gene: TRBV28
CDR3 length: 10
CDR3 protein: ASSLAEYGYT

V gene: TRBV28
CDR3 length: 12
CDR3 protein: ASSLRGTKNIQY

V gene: TRBV4-3
CDR3 length: 13
CDR3 protein: ASSHLAGDSYGYT

V gene: TRBV28
CDR3 length: 11
CDR3 protein: ASSSGQGYEQY

V gene: TRBV5-4
CDR3 length: 12
CDR3 protein: ASSLTGISYEQY

V gene: TRBV14
CDR3 length: 13
CDR3 protein: ASSQVLAGVDTQY

V gene: TRBV20-1
CDR3 length: 9
CDR3 protein: SARDREKLF

V gene: TRBV5-1
CDR3 length: 11
CDR3 protein: ASKPGQGNEQY

V gene: TRBV11-2
CDR3 length: 13
CDR3 protein: ASSPKDRLSMEAF

V gene: TRBV7-8
CDR3 length: 15
CDR3 protein: ASSLAGSTGGTGELF

V gene: TRBV5-1
CDR3 length: 12
CDR3 protein: ASSPGTAVLEAF

V gene: TRBV5-4
CDR3 length: 13
CDR3 protein: ASSSGLASTDTQY

V gene: TRBV28
CDR3 length: 12
CDR3 protein: ASSQDRGKNEQY

V gene: TRBV4-2
CDR3 length: 10
CDR3 protein: ASSYNQGEAF

V gene: TRBV19
CDR3 length: 13
CDR3 protein: ASSRTGAANYGYT

V gene: TRBV27
CDR3 length: 11
CDR3 protein: ASSSTSADTQY

V gene: TRBV5-1
CDR3 length: 13
CDR3 protein: ASSGSREMGLGYT

V gene: TRBV18
CDR3 length: 14
CDR3 protein: ASSRTGAVVTETQY

V gene: TRBV4-2
CDR3 length: 11
CDR3 protein: ASSLAGAYEQY

V gene: TRBV29-1
CDR3 length: 13
CDR3 protein: SVSGTGASTDTQY

V gene: TRBV11-2
CDR3 length: 17
CDR3 protein: ASSLWGTSGSTFQETQY

V gene: TRBV18
CDR3 length: 10
CDR3 protein: ASSPGVNEQF

V gene: TRBV7-2
CDR3 length: 12
CDR3 protein: ASSSLATNEKLF

V gene: TRBV28
CDR3 length: 11
CDR3 protein: ASRLRLAGVQY

V gene: TRBV7-2
CDR3 length: 9
CDR3 protein: ASSHYYEQY

V gene: TRBV6-5
CDR3 length: 14
CDR3 protein: ASSYSTGGASYGYT

V gene: TRBV9
CDR3 length: 12
CDR3 protein: ASSDGQGSTEAF

V gene: TRBV4-1
CDR3 length: 13
CDR3 protein: ASRPGTGSTDTQY

V gene: TRBV27
CDR3 length: 13
CDR3 protein: ASFTLGAGDTEAF

V gene: TRBV7-2
CDR3 length: 13
CDR3 protein: ASSTTSGVQGEQY

V gene: TRBV7-2
CDR3 length: 12
CDR3 protein: ASSRALGNQLQH

V gene: TRBV5-4
CDR3 length: 11
CDR3 protein: ASSQDSGYEQY

V gene: TRBV6-1
CDR3 length: 11
CDR3 protein: ASSWGTFETQY

V gene: TRBV19
CDR3 length: 11
CDR3 protein: ATGQTYTDTQY

V gene: TRBV10-1
CDR3 length: 13
CDR3 protein: ASSDRAARDTEAF

V gene: TRBV10-1
CDR3 length: 12
CDR3 protein: ASSDGQGTGELF

V gene: TRBV5-1
CDR3 length: 13
CDR3 protein: ASSLGQGYQETQY

V gene: TRBV5-1
CDR3 length: 13
CDR3 protein: ASSLKGTGQETQY

V gene: TRBV5-8
CDR3 length: 10
CDR3 protein: ASSSNTDTQY

V gene: TRBV11-3
CDR3 length: 11
CDR3 protein: ASSLRGGDTQY

V gene: TRBV7-9
CDR3 length: 12
CDR3 protein: ANTPSGSTDTQY

V gene: TRBV25-1
CDR3 length: 11
CDR3 protein: ASSEKHRPEAF

V gene: TRBV2
CDR3 length: 11
CDR3 protein: ASRLAGGGEQY

V gene: TRBV10-3
CDR3 length: 13
CDR3 protein: AISERQGSYNEQF

V gene: TRBV5-1
CDR3 length: 12
CDR3 protein: ASSLGQLQETQY

V gene: TRBV18
CDR3 length: 13
CDR3 protein: ASSPPGISYNEQF

V gene: TRBV7-9
CDR3 length: 11
CDR3 protein: ASSLTLAGEQY

V gene: TRBV7-8
CDR3 length: 10
CDR3 protein: ASQDRAYEQY

V gene: TRBV27
CDR3 length: 11
CDR3 protein: ASSSQGTDTQY

V gene: TRBV5-1
CDR3 length: 13
CDR3 protein: ASRLSGSASYEQY

V gene: TRBV29-1
CDR3 length: 10
CDR3 protein: SVGEFNQPQH

V gene: TRBV5-1
CDR3 length: 13
CDR3 protein: ASSLDGQDSYEQY